Following are 21 T cell receptor beta chains from one sample sequenced in a study of vaccination and CD4 T cells after COVID-19. Their antigens are not known. The Oncomine TCR Beta short-read assay sequenced DNA from cultured CD4+ T cells. MiXCR, applied by TCRdb to the PCR reads, yields one record per CDR3 protein. The table includes about 13,000 distinct CDR3 sequences, about 43% detected once. The treatment here: approximately 10-day PBMC culture with coronavirus spike peptide pools or control peptides (ViraFEST assay). The sequenced sample consisted of CD4+ T cells from blood, cultured in vitro. All receptors derive from a human donor who had recovered from COVID-19.

This clonotype was seen a few times. The V call is TRBV7-9, the J call TRBJ2-7, with 8 nucleotides matching TRBD1. The germline V gene has CDR1 SEHNR and CDR2 FQNEAQ (reference sequence). The V segment lost 1 base and the J segment 5 bases; nucleotides outside the gene matches: 4. The CDR3 is made up of 14 amino acids. The CDR3, as DNA: TGTGCCAGCAGCTTAGGGTCAGGGGGCCACGAGCAGTACTTC. This encodes CASSLGSGGHEQYF.

This clonotype is labeled as medium-sized. This chain connects TRBV7-2 to TRBJ1-2, with a weak D call TRBD1 (6 bases). Germline-derived CDR1 and CDR2 are SGHTA and FQGNSA. The CDR3 spans 15 residues. V was clipped by 5 bases and J by 4 bases, with 17 bases between them. CDR3 in amino acids: CASSPGGRVLYGYTF. In DNA form, the CDR3 reads TGTGCCAGCAGCCCGGGGGGCAGGGTTCTCTATGGCTACACCTTC. Combining the CDR3 with reference TRBV7-2 and TRBJ1-2 gives the whole variable domain GAGVSQSPSNKVTEKGKDVELRCDPISGHTALYWYRQSLGQGLEFLIYFQGNSAPDKSGLPSDRFSAERTGGSVSTLTIQRTQQEDSAVYLCASSPGGRVLYGYTFGSGTRLTVV.

Concerning this clonotype itself: One end of the junction does not line up with germline, which may come from a read error. This chain's CDR3 is CASRLDSEAFF. For the CDR3, the DNA is TGTGCCAGCAGATTAGACAGTGAAGCTTTCTTT. The gene calls are TRBV7-2 and TRBJ1-1, with D perhaps matching TRBD1 (5 bases). The germline gives CDR1 SGHTA, CDR2 FQGNSA. The CDR3 contains 11 residues.

V is TRBV2 and J is TRBJ2-1, with TRBD2 matching over 11 bases. This CDR3 spans 17 amino acids. Trimming at V came to 6 bases and at J to 2 bases, leaving 9 bases not matched to a gene. Germline lookup yields CDR1 SNHLY and CDR2 FYNNEI. The CDR3 protein is CASSRTTSGVPYNEQFF. CDR3 bases: TGTGCCAGCAGCCGAACGACTAGCGGGGTTCCCTACAATGAGCAGTTCTTC.

This clonotype is categorized as medium-sized. The chain links TRBV7-3 to TRBJ2-1; the D is unclear. The V gene lost 3 bases and the J gene lost 5 bases, with 8 bases spanning the gap. CDR1 and CDR2 (germline): SGHTA, FQGTGA. This CDR3 has 13 amino acids. The CDR3 region has the DNA TGTGCCAGCAGCTTCGTATCAAACAATGAGCAGTTCTTC. Residues: CASSFVSNNEQFF.

Concerning this clonotype: The junction departs from the called germline gene at one end, perhaps through a read error. The chain joins TRBV19 to TRBJ1-2; D uncertain. The CDR3 is made up of 11 amino acids. Germline CDR1 and CDR2: LNHDA and SQIVND (reference sequence). For the CDR3, the DNA is TGTACCAGTAGAGACGGGTATGGCTACACCTTC. Its translation is CTSRDGYGYTF.

This sequence joins TRBV28 and TRBJ2-6; 7 bases are a match to TRBD2. Trimming removed 5 bases from V and 2 bases from J; junction bases left unmatched: 12. The CDR3 is made up of 18 amino acids. The germline V gene encodes CDR1 MDHEN and CDR2 SYDVKM. The CDR3 DNA reads TGTGCCAGCAGTAGGGGAGGGTGGAGAGGCGCTGGGGCCAACGTCCTGACTTTC. The encoded protein is CASSRGGWRGAGANVLTF. The variable domain in full, with the rest retrieved from reference TRBV28 and TRBJ2-6, is DVKVTQSSRYLVKRTGEKVFLECVQDMDHENMFWYRQDPGLGLRLIYFSYDVKMKEKGDIPEGYSVSREKKERFSLILESASTNQTSMYLCASSRGGWRGAGANVLTFGAGSRLTVL.

The rearrangement links TRBV5-1 to TRBJ2-1, with 9 nucleotides matching TRBD2. The CDR3 is made up of 13 amino acids. V trimming: 7 bases; J trimming: 8 bases; junction bases outside the gene matches: 7. From germline, CDR1 is SGHRS and CDR2 YFSETQ. The CDR3 sequence is CASSPSGVYEQFF. Here the CDR3 DNA reads TGCGCCAGCTCCCCTAGCGGGGTCTATGAGCAGTTCTTC. Full variable domain (outside the CDR3, taken from reference TRBV5-1 and TRBJ2-1): KAGVTQTPRYLIKTRGQQVTLSCSPISGHRSVSWYQQTPGQGLQFLFEYFSETQRNKGNFPGRFSGRQFSNSRSEMNVSTLELGDSALYLCASSPSGVYEQFFGPGTRLTVL.

This clonotype has only a few counts. The V gene is TRBV20-1, the J gene TRBJ1-2; perhaps TRBD1 as D (6 bases). From germline, CDR1 is DFQATT and CDR2 SNEGSKA (reference sequence). Trimming pared 0 bases from V and 0 bases from J, leaving 17 bases between. The CDR3 spans 17 residues. This chain's CDR3 is CSARDPRRGGANYGYTF. The DNA of the CDR3 is TGCAGTGCTAGAGACCCGCGTCGAGGGGGGGCTAACTATGGCTACACCTTC.

This chain joins TRBV4-1 and TRBJ1-2; D unresolved. This CDR3 comprises 15 residues. V was trimmed by 1 base and J by 0 bases, leaving 9 bases between them. CDR1 and CDR2 from the germline V gene are MGHRA and YSYEKL. The CDR3 spells CASSQVDTPNYGYTF. CDR3 nucleotide sequence: TGCGCCAGCAGCCAAGTAGACACACCTAACTATGGCTACACCTTC.

In its sample, this clonotype was seen a few times. The chain uses TRBV3-1 and TRBJ1-1; tentatively, D is TRBD1 (6 bases). Trimming left V 3 bases short and J 3 bases short, with 11 bases between. From germline, CDR1 is LGHDT and CDR2 YNNKEL (reference sequence). The CDR3 spans 14 residues. As DNA, the CDR3 is TGTGCCAGCAGCCACGGGGGGCGCGACACTGAAGCTTTCTTT. This encodes CASSHGGRDTEAFF.

The chain joins TRBV5-4 to TRBJ2-3; tentative D call: TRBD1 (6 bases). V was pared by 3 bases and J by 0 bases, with 8 bases between. Germline CDR1 is SGHNT and CDR2 is YYREEE (reference sequence). The CDR3 totals 14 residues. The CDR3 protein is CASSSTGSTDTQYF. The CDR3 region has the DNA TGTGCCAGCAGCTCAACAGGGAGCACAGATACGCAGTATTTT. Complete variable domain (other parts from reference TRBV5-4 and TRBJ2-3): ETGVTQSPTHLIKTRGQQVTLRCSSQSGHNTVSWYQQALGQGPQFIFQYYREEENGRGNFPPRFSGLQFPNYSSELNVNALELDDSALYLCASSSTGSTDTQYFGPGTRLTVL.

The chain couples TRBV5-1 to TRBJ2-1; TRBD2 agrees at 13 bases. This CDR3 is 15 amino acids long. V gave up 2 bases and J gave up 7 bases; unmatched junction bases: 3. CDR1 is SGHRS, CDR2 YFSETQ, per germline. For the CDR3, the DNA is TGCGCCAGCAGCTTAGGGACTAGCGGGACTAATGAGCAGTTCTTC. This encodes CASSLGTSGTNEQFF. The full variable domain, in which reference TRBV5-1 and TRBJ2-1 provide the parts outside the CDR3, is KAGVTQTPRYLIKTRGQQVTLSCSPISGHRSVSWYQQTPGQGLQFLFEYFSETQRNKGNFPGRFSGRQFSNSRSEMNVSTLELGDSALYLCASSLGTSGTNEQFFGPGTRLTVL.

CDR3 in amino acids: CASSLVGLGQPQHF. In DNA, the CDR3 is TGCGCCAGCAGCTTGGTAGGGTTGGGACAGCCCCAGCATTTT. The chain has TRBV5-1 and TRBJ1-5; D is ambiguous. Germline V gene sequence: CDR1 SGHRS, CDR2 YFSETQ. The CDR3 is 14 amino acids. V lost 0 bases and J 7 bases, leaving 11 bases between the germline ends.

The chain is built from TRBV5-4 and TRBJ2-5; D gene unclear. Trimming stripped 3 bases from V and 1 base from J, with 1 base between. CDR1 is SGHNT, CDR2 YYREEE, per germline (reference sequence). This CDR3 is built from 11 residues. CDR3 sequence: CASSSQETQYF. The CDR3 DNA follows: TGTGCCAGCAGCTCCCAAGAGACCCAGTACTTC.

This sequence joins TRBV12-3 or TRBV12-4 and TRBJ2-5, with D tentatively TRBD2 (6 bases). CDR3 length: 14 residues. Trimming left V 1 base short and J 5 bases short, with 11 bases between. The CDR3 reads CASSLDGGTETQYF. In nucleotides, the CDR3 is TGTGCCAGCAGTTTAGATGGGGGGACCGAGACCCAGTACTTC.

This chain uses TRBV30 with TRBJ2-1; TRBD2 agrees at 9 bases. The length of the CDR3 is 15 residues. Germline CDR1 reads GTSNPN; CDR2 reads SVGIG (reference sequence). Trimming at V came to 1 base and at J to 2 bases, leaving 3 bases not matched to a gene. The CDR3 DNA is TGTGCCTGGAGTGGACTAGCGGATACCTACAATGAGCAGTTCTTC. Its translation is CAWSGLADTYNEQFF.

The gene calls are TRBV27 and TRBJ1-2, with a possible D match to TRBD1 (5 bases). Germline V lookup: CDR1 MNHEY, CDR2 SMNVEV (reference sequence). V lost 5 bases to trimming and J lost 8 bases, with 27 bases between them. CDR3 length: 17 residues. The CDR3 region is CASSPIAAWTKLEGYTF. The DNA for the CDR3 is TGTGCCAGCAGTCCCATTGCCGCTTGGACAAAACTTGAGGGCTACACCTTC.

This clonotype was seen only once. The chain joins TRBV18 to TRBJ1-2; 10 bases fit TRBD1. The CDR3 runs 15 residues. Germline V gene lookup returns CDR1 KGHSH and CDR2 LQKENI. The J segment lost 4 bases and the V segment lost 3 bases, leaving 5 bases of the junction unmatched. The CDR3 bases are TGTGCCAGCTCACCTGGGACAGGGGATTTCTATGGCTACACCTTC. Its translation is CASSPGTGDFYGYTF.

V usage is TRBV7-2 and J usage is TRBJ1-1; a weak D match, TRBD1 (5 bases). There are 13 residues in the CDR3. CDR1 SGHTA and CDR2 FQGNSA come from the germline V gene. V shed 3 bases and J shed 5 bases, with 10 bases lying between them. For the CDR3, the DNA is TGTGCCAGCAGCTTCCGGGGGAGAACTGAAGCTTTCTTT. Protein: CASSFRGRTEAFF.

The rearrangement uses TRBV7-8 and TRBJ1-2; D is ambiguous. There are 12 residues in the CDR3. The V gene lost 4 bases and the J gene lost 4 bases, with 7 bases spanning the gap. Germline-derived CDR1 and CDR2 are SGHVS and FQNEAQ. CDR3 sequence (DNA): TGTGCCAGCAGCTCCTGGACCTATGGCTACACCTTC. Protein sequence: CASSSWTYGYTF.